This entry concerns a single T cell receptor beta chain. The count of this clone is one. The antigen it recognizes is unknown. Base qualities are not recorded, but no much larger clone differs from it by a single base. Other DNA variants within this sample encode the same CDR3. The trim is 1 base for V and 4 bases for J, with a gap of 5 bases between the germline ends. The CDR1 and CDR2 encoded by the germline V gene are SGHAT and FQNNGV. The CDR3 starts with the cysteine, ends with the phenylalanine, and has 13 residues. Only the CDR3 part of the read is kept: 39 bases, read in frame from the first base. The data belong to a study of shared T cell receptors in the human thymus (dated by TCRdb to the early 2020s). Notes on the research overall: The study examined how self-reactive, shared T-cell receptor alpha chains are generated in the human thymus.

Library creation used the immunoSEQ multiplex PCR assay. In TCRdb, the immuneACCESS table is reduced to in-frame sequences with V and J assigned. These tables do not hold every clone; where another copy was compared, an unresolved V gene accounts for under half, and the others remain unexplained. Within this sample are 700,000 or so clones, with 70% to 90% of them counted one time only. Of the sample, approximately 0.01% is held by the ten largest clones. These data also featured in a second study, about human thymus T cells. As described in the second report: In Finland, the donors were immunologically healthy infants who were having open corrective cardiac surgery for congenital heart defects. The thymus tissue came from surgical resects taken out during corrective cardiac surgery. Both the thymic and the peripheral blood repertoires appeared to show biased V and J gene segment usage. According to the related research, thymic TCR repertoires were highly overlapping among unrelated individuals. TCR alpha and beta repertoires from about 8 infant thymus samples and a few related peripheral blood samples were characterized in the study. Donor ages ranging from about 7 to 244 days were recorded, and over 5 male and a couple of female infants were included in the cohort. After being mechanically released from the tissue, thymocytes were kept at -70 degrees C in pellets of about 8.5-32 million cells. Genomic DNA was extracted from frozen cell pellets with a QIAsymphony instrument. The immunoSEQ multiplex PCR assay was used to amplify the TCRB and TCRAD loci from a standardized amount of quality-controlled genomic DNA. The amplicons covered the V(D)J region and were long enough to include the CDR3 and to identify the V and J genes. Through the commercial immunoSEQ service, the amplicons were sequenced on an Illumina platform. Primer bias and sequencing errors were corrected using previously described methods, and TCRAD and TCRB definitions followed the IMGT database. immunoSEQ Analyzer 3.0 and VDJTools were used for repertoire analysis, which covered basic statistics, V/J segment usage, diversity estimates, rarefaction and pairwise overlap. Chao1, ChaoE, Efron-Thisted, Shannon and inverse Simpson indices were used to estimate diversity, which was also estimated on datasets down-sampled to the smallest sample. Repertoire overlap was assessed by strict matching of CDR3 nucleotide sequence, V gene and J gene, and clustering was done by Jaccard-based multidimensional scaling. On average, roughly 850,000 unique TCRB clonotypes were obtained from thymus samples, compared with some 84,000 from blood samples.

Sequencing was carried out using thymocytes. This TCR derives from a girl in the first two years of life with a congenital heart defect. Donor details come from another sample of the same person, matched by shared clones. The rearranged chain carries TRBV11-2 and TRBJ1-5; no D segment can be confidently identified. The CDR3 region has the sequence CASSLAGNQPQHF. The sequence in DNA is TGTGCCAGCAGCTTAGCCGGGAATCAGCCCCAGCATTTT.